These 26 T cell receptor beta chains were all obtained from the same sample, sequenced in a study of cytomegalovirus exposure and HLA in healthy donors. PCR was performed using 60 Vbeta and 13 Jbeta primers. The method was immunoSEQ multiplex PCR; TCRdb's version includes in-frame clones alone and lacks a portion of them. The sample records approximately 160,000 clones, 81% being singletons. Sequencing was performed on PBMCs. The source of these receptors is a man aged 45 to 65 in good health and CMV-seropositive.

The chain uses TRBV7-3 and TRBJ2-1; TRBD1 agrees at 8 bases. The CDR3 runs to 15 residues. Trimming took 5 bases from V and 0 from J; bases not matched to a gene: 3. Germline assignment: CDR1 SGHTA and CDR2 FQGTGA. CDR3 in amino acids: CASSRDRSSYNEQFF. As DNA, the CDR3 is TGTGCCAGCAGCCGGGACAGGAGCTCCTACAATGAGCAGTTCTTC. Complete variable domain (other parts from reference TRBV7-3 and TRBJ2-1): GAGVSQTPSNKVTEKGKYVELRCDPISGHTALYWYRQSLGQGPEFLIYFQGTGAADDSGLPNDRFFAVRPEGSVSTLKIQRTERGDSAVYLCASSRDRSSYNEQFFGPGTRLTVL.

The chain combines TRBV5-1 with TRBJ2-3, with TRBD1 identical over 9 bases. Germline values: CDR1 SGHRS, CDR2 YFSETQ. The CDR3 is 16 residues long. V dropped 0 bases and J dropped 2; count of bases not matched to a gene: 4. CDR3 nucleotides: TGCGCCAGCAGCTTGGAACAGGGGGCTTCCACAGATACGCAGTATTTT. Translation gives CASSLEQGASTDTQYF.

The CDR3 loop is CATSRDRAGVETQYF. The CDR3 DNA sequence: TGTGCCACCAGCAGAGATAGGGCAGGGGTCGAGACCCAGTACTTC. The V gene is TRBV15, the J gene TRBJ2-5; possibly TRBD1 for D (6 bases). From germline, CDR1 is LNHNV and CDR2 YYDKDF (reference sequence). This CDR3 is built from 15 residues. V was cut by 0 bases and J by 5 bases, with 13 bases left in between.

This chain connects TRBV5-1 to TRBJ2-6; TRBD1 agrees at 7 bases. The CDR3 contains 18 residues. Looked up from germline, CDR1 is SGHRS and CDR2 is YFSETQ. V shed 2 bases, J shed 2 bases, and the junction held 10 bases outside the gene matches. This chain's CDR3 is CASSLRQGRIPGANVLTF. For the CDR3, the DNA is TGCGCCAGCAGCTTACGACAGGGCAGGATACCTGGGGCCAACGTCCTGACTTTC.

This clone occurred a few times. The chain joins TRBV10-3 to TRBJ2-7; TRBD2 might be the D (6 bases). Germline V lookup: CDR1 ENHRY, CDR2 SYGVKD. This CDR3 is built from 14 residues. Trimming left V 9 bases short and J 0 bases short, with 15 bases between. The CDR3 nucleotides are TGTGCCATTCGTGGACTAACTAACTCCTACGAGCAGTACTTC. Its protein is CAIRGLTNSYEQYF.

The chain couples TRBV6-6 to TRBJ1-5, with 10 positions matching TRBD1. The V gene's germline CDR1 is MNHNY and CDR2 SVGAGI (reference sequence). The CDR3 sequence is 16 residues long. Trimming at V came to 5 bases and at J to 3 bases, leaving 7 bases not matched to a gene. This CDR3 reads CASSAGDRGTNQPQHF. CDR3 DNA sequence: TGTGCCAGCAGTGCTGGGGACAGGGGAACCAATCAGCCCCAGCATTTT.

The V and J genes are TRBV15 and TRBJ2-2, with 7 bases aligning to TRBD2. Germline V gives CDR1 LNHNV, CDR2 YYDKDF (reference sequence). The trim removed 5 bases at V and 4 bases at J, leaving 7 bases unmatched. The CDR3 runs 15 residues. The CDR3: CATSGRLARTGELFF. As DNA, the CDR3 is TGTGCCACCAGCGGTAGACTAGCTCGCACCGGGGAGCTGTTTTTT.

This sequence joins TRBV9 and TRBJ2-2; D perhaps matches TRBD2 (6 bases). CDR3 length: 15 residues. The germline V gene has CDR1 SGDLS and CDR2 YYNGEE. V lost 5 bases and J 2 bases, leaving 13 bases between the germline ends. The chain's CDR3 is CASSFGTPNTGELFF. The DNA of the CDR3 is TGTGCCAGCAGTTTCGGGACTCCCAACACCGGGGAGCTGTTTTTT.

About this clone: Other DNA sequences of this sample code for an identical CDR3. The chain has TRBV5-1 and TRBJ2-3; 10 bases agree with TRBD2. J lost 6 bases, V lost 4 bases, and 11 bases had no gene match. Per the germline V gene, CDR1 is SGHRS and CDR2 is YFSETQ. The CDR3 is made up of 16 amino acids. The CDR3 sequence is CASSLTSGGAVDTQYF. For the CDR3, the DNA is TGCGCCAGCAGCCTTACCAGCGGGGGGGCCGTCGATACGCAGTATTTT.

The CDR3 nucleotides read TGTGCCAGTAGCCGGACAGGGCTAGCCAAAAACATTCAGTACTTC. This encodes CASSRTGLAKNIQYF. The chain employs TRBV19 and TRBJ2-4, with TRBD1 matching over 8 bases. Germline values: CDR1 LNHDA, CDR2 SQIVND (reference sequence). This CDR3 spans 15 amino acids. The ends lost 6 bases at V and 0 bases at J; junction bases unmatched: 4.

The genes are TRBV10-3 and TRBJ2-2, with D unresolved. The germline V gene encodes CDR1 ENHRY and CDR2 SYGVKD. The CDR3 consists of 11 residues. The germline V and J ends were trimmed by 8 bases and 5 bases, with 6 bases remaining between them. CDR3 nucleotides: TGTGCCATCGCCGAGACCGGGGAGCTGTTTTTT. It yields the protein CAIAETGELFF.

CDR3 region: CSSAGTSGTDTQYF. Here the CDR3 DNA reads TGCAGTTCAGCCGGGACTAGCGGCACAGATACGCAGTATTTT. The chain uses TRBV29-1 and TRBJ2-3, with 10 bases matching TRBD2. This CDR3 has 14 residues. CDR1 SQVTM and CDR2 ANQGSEA come from the germline V gene.

The chain links TRBV19 to TRBJ1-1; 8 nucleotides align to TRBD1. This CDR3 region has 15 residues. Germline CDR1 is LNHDA and CDR2 is SQIVND (reference sequence). Germline trimming cut 6 bases from V and 4 bases from J; bases unmatched to any gene: 10. CDR3 bases: TGTGCCAGTAGCCCGACAGGGGCCCCTGGCACTGAAGCTTTCTTT. Protein sequence: CASSPTGAPGTEAFF.

The rearrangement uses TRBV29-1 and TRBJ1-4, with D hard to call. The CDR3 sequence is 14 residues long. Trimming took off 6 bases at V and 0 bases at J, with 11 bases between the two ends. Germline assignment: CDR1 SQVTM and CDR2 ANQGSEA. CDR3 bases: TGCAGCGTCGCGGGATTTGCAACTAATGAAAAACTGTTTTTT. Its protein is CSVAGFATNEKLFF.

The V call is TRBV5-4, the J call TRBJ1-4, with a tentative D call TRBD1 (5 bases). The CDR3 runs to 14 residues. CDR1 and CDR2 (germline): SGHNT, YYREEE (reference sequence). With 0 bases removed from V and 8 bases from J, the gap between germline ends came to 11 bases. The CDR3 region has the DNA TGTGCCAGCAGCTTGGGGGGCGGTCGAGAAAAACTGTTTTTT. This sequence encodes CASSLGGGREKLFF.

The rearrangement links TRBV28 to TRBJ1-2; 7 bases fit TRBD1. The germline V gene has CDR1 MDHEN and CDR2 SYDVKM. The CDR3 length is 15 residues. With V trimmed by 2 bases and J by 8 bases, 11 bases remained unmatched. The CDR3 nucleotides are TGTGCCAGCAGTTTAGGTCCCGGAGACAGGGAAGGCTACACCTTC. Residues: CASSLGPGDREGYTF.

This clone was counted only a few times. This chain connects TRBV30 to TRBJ2-2; TRBD1 might be the D (5 bases). Trimming cost V 0 bases and J 1 base, with 6 bases left between them. This CDR3 has 14 amino acids. Looked up from germline, CDR1 is GTSNPN and CDR2 is SVGIG (reference sequence). CDR3 in amino acids: CAWSVGRNTGELFF. In DNA, the CDR3 is TGTGCCTGGAGTGTGGGGCGGAACACCGGGGAGCTGTTTTTT. The entire variable domain, with the rest obtained from reference TRBV30 and TRBJ2-2, is as follows: SQTIHQWPATLVQPVGSPLSLECTVEGTSNPNLYWYRQAAGRGLQLLFYSVGIGQISSEVPQNLSASRPQDRQFILSSKKLLLSDSGFYLCAWSVGRNTGELFFGEGSRLTVL.

The chain combines TRBV18 with TRBJ2-3; 9 bases agree with TRBD2. V lost 6 bases, J lost 5 bases, and 9 bases stayed unmatched. This CDR3 is 15 amino acids long. Germline loops: CDR1 KGHSH, CDR2 LQKENI. CDR3: CASSRTSAQGDTQYF. The CDR3 DNA sequence: TGTGCCAGCTCCCGGACTAGCGCGCAAGGAGATACGCAGTATTTT.

The chain couples TRBV6-1 to TRBJ2-2; a weak D match, TRBD1 (5 bases). Trimming removed 6 bases from V and 4 bases from J, with 15 bases in between. This CDR3 has 15 residues. In germline, CDR1 is MNHNS, CDR2 SASEGT. CDR3 in DNA: TGTGCCAGCAGCCGAGCCAGGGTTGGCACCGGGGAGCTGTTTTTT. Translating gives CASSRARVGTGELFF.

This chain connects TRBV7-8 to TRBJ2-2; possibly TRBD1 for D (5 bases). CDR1 SGHVS and CDR2 FQNEAQ come from the germline V gene. The V and J ends lost 1 base and 1 base respectively, with 10 bases between them. This CDR3 has 16 amino acids. In DNA form, the CDR3 reads TGTGCCAGCAGCTTAGGCTCTCAGGGGAACACCGGGGAGCTGTTTTTT. This encodes CASSLGSQGNTGELFF.

The CDR3 region is CASSLTSGTETQYF. DNA for the CDR3: TGTGCCAGCAGCTTAACTAGCGGGACGGAGACCCAGTACTTC. This rearrangement joins TRBV11-2 to TRBJ2-5; 10 nucleotides line up with TRBD2. Per the germline V gene, CDR1 is SGHAT and CDR2 is FQNNGV. With 2 bases clipped from V and 5 bases from J, the junction kept 2 bases outside the gene matches. The CDR3 totals 14 residues.

V gene TRBV9 combines with J gene TRBJ2-3, with D tentatively TRBD2 (5 bases). With 0 bases removed from V and 2 bases from J, the gap between germline ends came to 10 bases. This CDR3 has 15 residues. The germline CDR1 and CDR2 sequences are SGDLS and YYNGEE. CDR3 sequence reads: CASSVVSASTDTQYF. For the CDR3, the DNA is TGTGCCAGCAGCGTAGTTAGCGCCTCCACAGATACGCAGTATTTT.

This clone came up a few times. The V call is TRBV2, the J call TRBJ1-4; D might be TRBD1 (6 bases). Germline values: CDR1 SNHLY, CDR2 FYNNEI. Trimming removed 6 bases at V and 6 bases at J, with 14 bases between. The CDR3 totals 14 residues. CDR3 protein: CASRSGTSYEKLFF. The CDR3 coding sequence is TGTGCCAGCAGGTCCGGGACATCCTATGAAAAACTGTTTTTT.

This chain connects TRBV10-3 to TRBJ2-7, with 7 bases identical to TRBD1. Trimming took 6 bases from V and 3 from J; bases not matched to a gene: 5. The CDR3 has 13 amino acids. Germline CDR1 is ENHRY and CDR2 is SYGVKD. For the CDR3, the DNA is TGTGCCATCAGCGTCGACAGGGACTACGAGCAGTACTTC. Translating it yields CAISVDRDYEQYF.

A note on this clone: This specimen includes other DNA sequences encoding the same CDR3. The genes are TRBV7-2 and TRBJ2-3; D uncertain. CDR3 length equals 12 residues. Per germline, CDR1 SGHTA and CDR2 FQGNSA. Trimming cost V 6 bases and J 2 bases, with 6 bases left between them. CDR3 amino acids: CASSSYTDTQYF. CDR3 nucleotides: TGTGCCAGCAGTTCTTACACAGATACGCAGTATTTT.

The chain couples TRBV5-1 to TRBJ2-5; D perhaps matches TRBD2 (6 bases). CDR3 length equals 14 residues. Trimming took off 5 bases at V and 2 bases at J, with 13 bases between the two ends. CDR1 and CDR2 from the germline V gene are SGHRS and YFSETQ. The CDR3 coding sequence is TGCGCCAGCAGACCCCGGGAGATACAAGAGACCCAGTACTTC. Protein: CASRPREIQETQYF.